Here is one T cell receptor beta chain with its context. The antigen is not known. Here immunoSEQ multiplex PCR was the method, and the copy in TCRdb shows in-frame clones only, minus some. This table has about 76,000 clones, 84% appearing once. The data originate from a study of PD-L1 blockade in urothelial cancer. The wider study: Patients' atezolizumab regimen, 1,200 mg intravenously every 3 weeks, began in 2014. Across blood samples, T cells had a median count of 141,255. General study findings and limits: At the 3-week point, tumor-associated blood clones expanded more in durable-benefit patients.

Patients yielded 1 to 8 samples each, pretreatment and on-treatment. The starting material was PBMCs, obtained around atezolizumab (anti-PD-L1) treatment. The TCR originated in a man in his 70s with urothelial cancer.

The CDR3 region is CASSLESGNSYEQYF. The CDR3 coding sequence is TGTGCCAGCAGCTTAGAGAGCGGCAACTCCTACGAGCAGTACTTC. The chain joins TRBV11-2 to TRBJ2-7, with D possibly TRBD2 on 5 matching bases. Germline CDR1 reads SGHAT; CDR2 reads FQNNGV. V was shortened by 0 bases and J by 0 bases, with 9 bases between the two germline ends. The CDR3 totals 15 residues.